The next 4 T cell receptor beta chains were all read from a single sample in a study of cytomegalovirus exposure and HLA in healthy donors. PCR used 60 Vbeta primers and 13 Jbeta primers. Profiled with immunoSEQ multiplex PCR; TCRdb holds only in-frame clones, not every one. The top ten hold less than 8.5% of the sample, which has a few hundred thousand clones, approximately 80% seen once. Source material: PBMCs. Receptors were obtained from a woman aged 60-75 years in good health and CMV-seropositive.

This chain uses TRBV19 with TRBJ1-1; D is uncertain. In germline, CDR1 is LNHDA, CDR2 SQIVND (reference sequence). With 5 bases removed from V and 4 bases from J, the gap between germline ends came to 14 bases. This CDR3 region has 14 residues. CDR3 amino acids: CASSSTFRFTEAFF. The DNA of the CDR3 is TGTGCCAGTAGTTCGACCTTCAGGTTCACTGAAGCTTTCTTT.

The table lists this clone with a count of one. This chain joins TRBV5-4 and TRBJ2-2; 8 nucleotides align to TRBD1. V was pared by 3 bases and J by 0 bases, with 4 bases of the junction left unmatched. The CDR3 is made up of 16 amino acids. The germline CDR1 and CDR2 sequences are SGHNT and YYREEE (reference sequence). CDR3: CASSWGTGANTGELFF. CDR3 coding DNA: TGTGCCAGCAGCTGGGGGACAGGAGCGAACACCGGGGAGCTGTTTTTT.

This chain uses TRBV30 with TRBJ2-7; no reliable D call. Germline lookup yields CDR1 GTSNPN and CDR2 SVGIG (reference sequence). V gave up 0 bases and J gave up 2 bases, with 8 bases separating them. The CDR3 is made up of 13 amino acids. The CDR3 protein is CAWSVSGPYEQYF. For the CDR3, the DNA is TGTGCCTGGAGTGTTTCAGGTCCCTACGAGCAGTACTTC.

The chain carries TRBV27 and TRBJ1-6; D unresolved. Germline lookup yields CDR1 MNHEY and CDR2 SMNVEV (reference sequence). The ends were cut back, 6 bases at V and 9 bases at J, with 15 bases in the middle. This CDR3 is 14 amino acids long. The CDR3 sequence is CASRLLELGSPLHF. Written as DNA, the CDR3 is TGTGCCAGCAGACTTCTCGAGCTAGGTTCACCCCTCCACTTT.